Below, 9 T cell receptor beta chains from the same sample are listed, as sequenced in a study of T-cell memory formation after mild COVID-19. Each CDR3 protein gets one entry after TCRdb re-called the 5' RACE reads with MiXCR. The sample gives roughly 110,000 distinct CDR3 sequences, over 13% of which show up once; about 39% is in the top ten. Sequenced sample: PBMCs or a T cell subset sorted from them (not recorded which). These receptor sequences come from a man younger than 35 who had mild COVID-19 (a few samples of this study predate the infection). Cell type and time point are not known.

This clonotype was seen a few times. For the CDR3, the DNA is TGTGCCATCAGTGAACACAGGGAGGACTATGGCTACACCTTC. Translation gives CAISEHREDYGYTF. The chain combines TRBV10-3 with TRBJ1-2; TRBD1 might be the D (6 bases). The germline V and J ends were trimmed by 3 bases and 3 bases, with 11 bases remaining between them. The CDR3 is 14 residues long. The germline gives CDR1 ENHRY, CDR2 SYGVKD.

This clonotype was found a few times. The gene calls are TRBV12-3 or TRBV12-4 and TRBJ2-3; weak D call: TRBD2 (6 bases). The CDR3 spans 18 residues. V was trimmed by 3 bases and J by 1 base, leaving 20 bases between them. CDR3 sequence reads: CASSFYFPYSGGTDTQYF. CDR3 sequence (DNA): TGTGCCAGCAGTTTTTACTTCCCATATAGCGGAGGCACAGATACGCAGTATTTT.

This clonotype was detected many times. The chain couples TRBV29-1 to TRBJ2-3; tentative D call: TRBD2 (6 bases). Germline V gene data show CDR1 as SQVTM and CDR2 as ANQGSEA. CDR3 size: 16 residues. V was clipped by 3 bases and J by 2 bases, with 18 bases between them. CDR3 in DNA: TGCAGCGTTGACCCGCACTGGGGGGAATACACAGATACGCAGTATTTT. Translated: CSVDPHWGEYTDTQYF.

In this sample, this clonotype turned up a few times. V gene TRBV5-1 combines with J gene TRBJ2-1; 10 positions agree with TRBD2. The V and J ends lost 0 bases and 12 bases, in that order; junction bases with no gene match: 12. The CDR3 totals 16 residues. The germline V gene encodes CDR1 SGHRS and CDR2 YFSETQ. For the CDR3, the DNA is TGCGCCAGCAGCTTGGATCGGCTAGCGGGGGCAGATGGGCAGTTCTTC. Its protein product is CASSLDRLAGADGQFF.

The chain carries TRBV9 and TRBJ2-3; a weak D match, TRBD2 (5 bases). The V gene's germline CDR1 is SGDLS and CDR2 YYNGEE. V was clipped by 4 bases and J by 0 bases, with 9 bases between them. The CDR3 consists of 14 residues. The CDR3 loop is CASSPWESTDTQYF. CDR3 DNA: TGTGCCAGCAGCCCATGGGAGAGCACAGATACGCAGTATTTT.

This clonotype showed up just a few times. CDR3 nucleotide sequence: TGTGCCAGCAGCTTGGCAACGCAGTACTACGAGCAGTACGTC. This gives the protein CASSLATQYYEQYV. V is TRBV5-5 and J is TRBJ2-7; D uncertain. Germline loops: CDR1 SGHKS, CDR2 YYEKEE (reference sequence). CDR3 length: 14 amino acids. V lost 0 bases, J lost 3 bases, and 10 bases lay in between.

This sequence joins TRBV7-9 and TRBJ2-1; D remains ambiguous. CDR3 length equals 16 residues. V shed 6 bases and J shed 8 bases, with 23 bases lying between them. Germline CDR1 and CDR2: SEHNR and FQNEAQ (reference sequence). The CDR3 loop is CASRGPGYLLVDEQFF. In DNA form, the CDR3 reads TGTGCCAGCAGGGGTCCGGGCTACCTCCTAGTCGATGAGCAGTTCTTC. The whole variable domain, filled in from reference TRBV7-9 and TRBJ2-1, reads DTGVSQNPRHKITKRGQNVTFRCDPISEHNRLYWYRQTLGQGPEFLTYFQNEAQLEKSRLLSDRFSAERPKGSFSTLEIQRTEQGDSAMYLCASRGPGYLLVDEQFFGPGTRLTVL.

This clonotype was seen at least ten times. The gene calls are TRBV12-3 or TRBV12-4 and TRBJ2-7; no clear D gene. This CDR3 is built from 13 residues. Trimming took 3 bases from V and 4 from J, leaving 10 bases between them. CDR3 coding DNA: TGTGCCAGCAGTTTGCGGAGTACTTACGAGCAGTACTTC. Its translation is CASSLRSTYEQYF.

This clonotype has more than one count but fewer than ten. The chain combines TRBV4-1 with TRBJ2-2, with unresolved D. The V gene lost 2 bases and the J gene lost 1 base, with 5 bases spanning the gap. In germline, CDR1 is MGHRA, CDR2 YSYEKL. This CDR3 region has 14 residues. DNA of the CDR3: TGCGCCAGCAGCCAAAGTCTGAACACCGGGGAGCTGTTTTTT. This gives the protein CASSQSLNTGELFF.